These 7 T cell receptor beta chains came from one sample sequenced in a study of T-cell reconstitution after alpha-beta-depleted transplantation in children. During its preparation, the TCRbeta library received unique molecular identifiers. From the PCR reads, TCRdb called clonotypes with MiXCR, one entry per CDR3 protein. The repertoire consists of about 72,000 distinct CDR3 sequences, with about 7.3% occurring once and the leading ten covering 2% to 3%. The sample here was PBMCs from the stem cell graft donor, taken from the stem cell graft. The receptors were gathered from a human donor who donated a stem cell graft to a child with acute lymphoblastic leukemia.

V gene TRBV29-1 combines with J gene TRBJ2-1; possible D gene TRBD2, 5 bases. The V gene's germline CDR1 is SQVTM and CDR2 ANQGSEA. V lost 3 bases, J lost 14 bases, and 11 bases lay in between. This CDR3 has 10 residues. The CDR3 coding sequence is TGCAGCGTTGATGAGAGGGCAGAGTTCTTC. The encoded protein is CSVDERAEFF.

This clonotype occurred many times. The DNA is left out, because the CDR3 cannot be placed on it with certainty; the CDR3 is given as TCRdb lists it. The J gene is TRBJ1-1, the V gene TRBV7-5; the D call in the table, TRBD1, was not verified against the DNA. TRBV7-5 is reported as a pseudogene. Inclusive of both ends, the CDR3 amounts to 16 amino acids. The chain's CDR3 is CISVPEACTGGMEAFF.

J is TRBJ1-2 and V is TRBV7-2, with D perhaps matching TRBD1 (6 bases). The CDR3 is 13 amino acids. CDR1 is SGHTA and CDR2 is FQGNSA in the germline V gene. Deletions cut 4 bases from V and 8 bases from J, with 14 bases between. This chain's CDR3 is CASSSAGGQGYTF. CDR3 nucleotide sequence: TGTGCCAGCAGCTCGGCCGGGGGGCAGGGCTACACCTTC.

This clonotype was observed many times. The chain is built from TRBV7-2 and TRBJ2-1; 10 bases are a match to TRBD1. The CDR3 is made up of 16 amino acids. Germline CDR1 SGHTA, CDR2 FQGNSA. V dropped 1 base and J dropped 4; count of bases not matched to a gene: 4. In DNA, the CDR3 is TGTGCCAGCAGCTTAGGGTCGGGACAGGGGTACAATGAGCAGTTCTTC. Translation gives CASSLGSGQGYNEQFF.

The chain couples TRBV11-2 to TRBJ2-3, with 7 bases fitting TRBD1. Per the germline V gene, CDR1 is SGHAT and CDR2 is FQNNGV. This CDR3 contains 14 residues. The ends lost 9 bases at V and 4 bases at J; junction bases unmatched: 10. Here the CDR3 DNA reads TGTGCCAGAAGCCTCAGTACAGGGGCAGATACGCAGTATTTT. Translating it yields CARSLSTGADTQYF. Variable domain in full (rest from reference TRBV11-2 and TRBJ2-3): EAGVAQSPRYKIIEKRQSVAFWCNPISGHATLYWYQQILGQGPKLLIQFQNNGVVDDSQLPKDRFSAERLKGVDSTLKIQPAKLEDSAVYLCARSLSTGADTQYFGPGTRLTVL.

At least ten counts were recorded for this clonotype. This rearrangement joins TRBV11-2 to TRBJ2-7, with D unresolved. The V end was cut by 3 bases, the J end by 2 bases, with 14 bases between. CDR1 is SGHAT and CDR2 is FQNNGV in the germline V gene. CDR3 size: 15 residues. The CDR3 bases are TGTGCCAGCAGCTTCCCCAGAGGTAACCCCTACGAGCAGTACTTC. It translates to CASSFPRGNPYEQYF.

This clonotype was detected many times. This sequence joins TRBV27 and TRBJ1-6, with D maybe TRBD1 (6 bases). Trimming took off 0 bases at V and 10 bases at J, with 13 bases between the two ends. The CDR3 contains 15 residues. Per the germline V gene, CDR1 is MNHEY and CDR2 is SMNVEV (reference sequence). CDR3 region: CASSLSQGRGSPLHF. CDR3 sequence (DNA): TGTGCCAGCAGTTTATCGCAGGGGAGAGGCTCACCCCTCCACTTT.